Reported below is one TCR beta chain. Its antigen has not been determined. Per-nucleotide qualities are absent, and no much larger clonotype sits a single base away. TCRdb shows the sequencer as Illumina HiSeq 1500. TCRdb cleaned the public reads at Q25 with fastp, built clones with MiXCR and kept in-frame beta chains. Rows are unified per CDR3 protein, each entry keeping the most common DNA and genes. The sample table shows hundreds of thousands of distinct CDR3 sequences, and 30% to 35% are seen once. Over 15% of the sample rests with the top ten. A distance of 9 bases separates the germline ends of V and J, which lose 0 bases and 2 bases respectively. Reading the germline V gene gives CDR1 SGHAT and CDR2 FQNNGV. The CDR3 spans 15 residues, from the cysteine through the phenylalanine. Left in the record is the CDR3 DNA by itself, 45 bases read in frame from the first base. This sample's treatment or condition label indicates: in vitro stimulation with specific CMV peptide epitopes to enrich CMV-specific T cells.

The data are from a study of T cell repertoires in cytomegalovirus infection (dated by TCRdb to 2018 to 2020). General notes on the study: Recently identified HLA-C-restricted CMV epitopes, whose presentation resists viral immunomodulation, were targeted by peptide stimulations together with well-studied HLA-B-restricted epitopes. The HLA type of each donor mattered for the analysis, because public TCR beta signatures pointed to carriage of CMV infection along with the matching HLA type. What the authors observed across the whole study: Cumulative frequency of public TCR beta family members discriminated carriers of CMV infection plus the relevant HLA type in this cohort and an independent roughly 350-donor cohort. The ex vivo response was dominated by HLA-C-restricted CMV-specific TCR beta clonotypes, which also provided the single most frequent clonotype in two of eight donors.

The chain employs TRBV11-2 and TRBJ2-3, with a tentative D gene TRBD2 over 5 matching bases. The TCR sequence derives from a human donor in good health (CMV status not recorded). Some clones in this sample may be carry-over from other donors' samples. The sequencing used cultured PBMCs, collected from culture after CMV antigen stimulation. This receptor has the CDR3 CASSLDPLATDTQYF. The nucleotides are TGTGCCAGCAGCTTAGACCCCCTAGCCACAGATACGCAGTATTTT.